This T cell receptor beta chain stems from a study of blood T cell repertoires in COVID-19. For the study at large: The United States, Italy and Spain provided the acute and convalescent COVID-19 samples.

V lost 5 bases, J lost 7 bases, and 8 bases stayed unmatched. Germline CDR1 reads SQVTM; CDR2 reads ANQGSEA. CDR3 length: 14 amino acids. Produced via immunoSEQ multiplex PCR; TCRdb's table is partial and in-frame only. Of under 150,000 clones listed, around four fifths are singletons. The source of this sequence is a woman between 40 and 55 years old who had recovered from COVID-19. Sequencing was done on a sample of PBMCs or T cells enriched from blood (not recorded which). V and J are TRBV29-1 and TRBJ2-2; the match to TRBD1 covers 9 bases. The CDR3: CSVLRQGGVGELFF. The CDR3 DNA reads TGCAGCGTTCTTCGACAGGGGGGGGTCGGGGAGCTGTTTTTT.